The T cell receptor beta chain described here comes from a study of beta chain features in type 1 diabetes. Expressed TCRB transcripts were sequenced after all isolated RNA was converted to cDNA. The table came from immunoSEQ multiplex PCR; TCRdb's copy has only in-frame clones and leaves some out. The data hold more than 95,000 clones, with around 16% observed a single time. Note on this clone: The antigen is unknown.

General study results and limits: TCRB CDR3s were moderately but significantly shorter in Type 1 diabetes patients in all four CD4+ subsets.

The CDR3 length is 14 residues. Germline V gene sequence: CDR1 SEHNR, CDR2 FQNEAQ (reference sequence). V dropped 0 bases and J dropped 1 base, with 7 bases sitting between them. This chain links TRBV7-9 with TRBJ2-7; tentatively, D is TRBD1 (5 bases). The clonotype originates from a man between 18 and 29 years old with type 1 diabetes. Sequences were obtained from central memory CD4+ T cells from blood. CDR3 sequence reads: CASSLARQSYEQYF. CDR3 DNA: TGTGCCAGCAGCTTAGCCCGACAGTCCTACGAGCAGTACTTC.